Presented here are 5 T cell receptor beta chains from one specimen sequenced in a study of tumor-infiltrating lymphocytes in primary liver carcinoma. TCR beta cDNA was made from 500 ng total RNA with a constant-region primer. Three nested multiplex PCR rounds, a slightly modified ARM-PCR method, built the TCR beta libraries. PCR rounds one and two used TRBV1-TRBV30 forward primers with a C-beta reverse primer for 10 cycles each. TCRdb reprocessed the multiplex PCR reads with MiXCR, giving one entry per CDR3 protein. The table records 300,000 to 350,000 distinct CDR3 sequences, around three fifths of them present only once. Researchers drew blood RNA from unsorted whole blood and extracted germline DNA as well. Sample: peripheral blood. The receptors were sampled from a woman in her thirties with primary liver carcinoma and hepatitis B virus infection.

In regard to this clonotype: This may stem from a read error, because a much larger clone lies one nucleotide away. J is TRBJ2-7 and V is TRBV6-5; D perhaps matches TRBD1 (5 bases). In germline, CDR1 is MNHEY, CDR2 SVGAGI. The CDR3 sequence is 14 residues long. CDR3 sequence: CTSSSQGLDYEQYF. In DNA, the CDR3 is TGTACCAGCAGTTCGCAGGGTCTAGACTACGAGCAGTACTTC.

With regard to this clonotype: This may be a read error, as it is one base from a much larger clone. The gene calls are TRBV6-1 and TRBJ2-7; D might be TRBD1 (6 bases). The germline V gene encodes CDR1 MNHNS and CDR2 SASEGT. The CDR3 has 13 amino acids. V was pared by 7 bases and J by 3 bases, with 13 bases between. The CDR3 DNA follows: TGTGCCAGCATTGGGGGCGGAAGCTACGAGCAGTACTTC. Translation gives CASIGGGSYEQYF.

The rearrangement joins TRBV5-6 to TRBJ2-3; 7 nucleotides agree with TRBD2. V shed 0 bases, J shed 0 bases, and the junction held 4 bases outside the gene matches. Per germline, CDR1 SGHDT and CDR2 YYEEEE. The CDR3 spans 16 residues. The CDR3 spells CASSLAAGASTDTQYF. CDR3 sequence (DNA): TGTGCCAGCAGCTTGGCCGCGGGAGCTAGCACAGATACGCAGTATTTT.

This clonotype was detected a few times. The genes are TRBV7-9 and TRBJ2-7; TRBD1 matches 9 bases. The V and J ends lost 4 bases and 5 bases, in that order; junction bases with no gene match: 9. The CDR3 is 15 residues long. Germline V CDR1 and CDR2: SEHNR, FQNEAQ (reference sequence). The CDR3 DNA reads as TGTGCCAGCAGCTCGACCCGGGACAGGGACCACGAGCAGTACTTC. This sequence encodes CASSSTRDRDHEQYF.

As to this clonotype: With a much larger clone just one base away, this may be a read error. This chain uses TRBV29-1 with TRBJ1-1; no clear D. The CDR3 runs to 12 residues. Germline CDR1 and CDR2: SQVTM and ANQGSEA. The CDR3 spells CSVAHLNIEAFF. CDR3 DNA sequence: TGCAGCGTTGCACACCTGAACATTGAAGCTTTCTTT. The whole variable domain, filled in from reference TRBV29-1 and TRBJ1-1, reads SAVISQKPSRDICQRGTSLTIQCQVDSQVTMMFWYRQQPGQSLTLIATANQGSEATYESGFVIDKFPISRPNLTFSTLTVSNMSPEDSSIYLCSVAHLNIEAFFGQGTRLTVV.